This TCR beta chain comes out of a study of shared clonotypes between healthy human individuals. As to this clone: Antigen unknown.

Clones were sequenced by immunoSEQ multiplex PCR, and TCRdb holds only the in-frame ones, with some missing. The profile shows some 300,000 clones, about 70% of them singletons. Findings and caveats of the study: Generation probability values for non-shared clonotypes were lower than those for clonotypes shared by all four donors.

This TCR was sampled from a man aged 25 to 40 in good health. Sequencing was done on a sample of memory CD4+ T cells sorted from blood. Subset meaning: CD45RA-negative fraction.

In nucleotides, the CDR3 is TGTGCCAGCAGCCCCGAGGGGCGGGAGTTCACAGATACGCAGTATTTT. Residues: CASSPEGREFTDTQYF. The V call is TRBV9, the J call TRBJ2-3; 7 nucleotides match TRBD2. Germline V gives CDR1 SGDLS, CDR2 YYNGEE. This CDR3 contains 16 residues. With V trimmed by 4 bases and J by 2 bases, 10 bases remained unmatched.